This T cell receptor (beta chain) was captured by sequencing in a study of blood T cells in healthy people across ages. Per the germline V gene, CDR1 is SQVTM and CDR2 is ANQGSEA. V lost 5 bases and J lost 0, with 19 bases in between. The CDR3 has 16 residues. The second PCR ran about 6 to 11 cycles with a sample-barcoded 5' primer and J-beta primers. TCRdb used MiXCR to reprocess the 5' RACE reads, holding one entry per CDR3 protein. Of about a million distinct CDR3 sequences in the sample, about two fifths were seen once. This clonotype was observed a handful of times. The chain joins TRBV29-1 to TRBJ1-1; D is possibly TRBD1 (6 bases). The sequence came from a man aged 18 to 30 in good health. The material sequenced was blood. CDR3 DNA: TGCAGCGTTCCTAGATGGGGTAGGGGGATGAACACTGAAGCTTTCTTT. Its translation: CSVPRWGRGMNTEAFF.